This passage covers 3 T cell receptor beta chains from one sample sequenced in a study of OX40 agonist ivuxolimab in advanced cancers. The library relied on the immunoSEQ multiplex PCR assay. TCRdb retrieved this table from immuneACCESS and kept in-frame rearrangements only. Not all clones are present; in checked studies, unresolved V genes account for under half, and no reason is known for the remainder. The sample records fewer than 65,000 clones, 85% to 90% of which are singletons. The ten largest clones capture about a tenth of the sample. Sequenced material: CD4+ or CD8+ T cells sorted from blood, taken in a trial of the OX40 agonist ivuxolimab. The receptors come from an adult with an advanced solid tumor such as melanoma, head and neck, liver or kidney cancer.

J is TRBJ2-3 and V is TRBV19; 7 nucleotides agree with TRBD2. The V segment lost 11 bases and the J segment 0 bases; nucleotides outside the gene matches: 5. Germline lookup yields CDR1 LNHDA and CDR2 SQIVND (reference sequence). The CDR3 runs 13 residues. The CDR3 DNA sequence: TGTGCCTCCTCTAGCGGAAGCACAGATACGCAGTATTTT. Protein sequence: CASSSGSTDTQYF. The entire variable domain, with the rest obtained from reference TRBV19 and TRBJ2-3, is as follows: DGGITQSPKYLFRKEGQNVTLSCEQNLNHDAMYWYRQDPGQGLRLIYYSQIVNDFQKGDIAEGYSVSREKKESFPLTVTSAQKNPTAFYLCASSSGSTDTQYFGPGTRLTVL.

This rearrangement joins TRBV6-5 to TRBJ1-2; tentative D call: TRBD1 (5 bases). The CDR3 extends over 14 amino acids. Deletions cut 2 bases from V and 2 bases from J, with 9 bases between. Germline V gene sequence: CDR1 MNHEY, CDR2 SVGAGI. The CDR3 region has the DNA TGTGCCAGCAGTTACGGTTGGGGCAACTATGGCTACACCTTC. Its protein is CASSYGWGNYGYTF.

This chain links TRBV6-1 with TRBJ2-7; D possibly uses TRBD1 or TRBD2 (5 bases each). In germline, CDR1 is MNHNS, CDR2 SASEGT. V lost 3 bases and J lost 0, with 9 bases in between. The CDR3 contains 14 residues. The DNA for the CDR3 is TGTGCCAGCAGTGATGCAGGGAGCTCCTACGAGCAGTACTTC. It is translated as CASSDAGSSYEQYF.